Presented here are 16 T cell receptor beta chains from one specimen sequenced in a study of T cells in Graves' hyperthyroidism and ophthalmopathy. Amplified regions were TCR beta CDR3 sequences from RNA transcripts. HTBI primers drove first-round RT-PCR of the TCR CDR3. TCRdb redid the calling of the multiplex PCR reads with MiXCR, one entry per CDR3 protein. The top ten hold 30% to 40% of the sample, which has around 690,000 distinct CDR3 sequences, 20% seen once. Sequenced material: blood. The receptors shown here come from a man under 40 with Graves' ophthalmopathy.

The chain is built from TRBV9 and TRBJ1-1; 9 bases fit TRBD1. This CDR3 has 17 amino acids. The J segment lost 4 bases and the V segment lost 4 bases, leaving 14 bases of the junction unmatched. Germline-derived CDR1 and CDR2 are SGDLS and YYNGEE. CDR3: CASSSPLGTGYVTEAFF. As DNA, the CDR3 is TGTGCCAGCAGCTCACCCCTCGGGACAGGGTATGTCACTGAAGCTTTCTTT. Full variable domain (rest looked up from reference TRBV9 and TRBJ1-1): DSGVTQTPKHLITATGQRVTLRCSPRSGDLSVYWYQQSLDQGLQFLIQYYNGEERAKGNILERFSAQQFPDLHSELNLSSLELGDSALYFCASSSPLGTGYVTEAFFGQGTRLTVV.

This clonotype occurred many times. The chain is built from TRBV28 and TRBJ2-3; TRBD1 agrees at 12 bases. This CDR3 has 15 residues. Trimming at V came to 6 bases and at J to 3 bases, leaving 4 bases not matched to a gene. CDR1 is MDHEN, CDR2 SYDVKM, per germline. The CDR3 nucleotides are TGTGCCAGCAGCTGGGACAGGGGGCGAACAGATACGCAGTATTTT. Translating it yields CASSWDRGRTDTQYF. Full variable domain (missing parts from reference TRBV28 and TRBJ2-3): DVKVTQSSRYLVKRTGEKVFLECVQDMDHENMFWYRQDPGLGLRLIYFSYDVKMKEKGDIPEGYSVSREKKERFSLILESASTNQTSMYLCASSWDRGRTDTQYFGPGTRLTVL.

The genes are TRBV7-9 and TRBJ2-7, with TRBD2 identical over 7 bases. Trimming cost V 11 bases and J 4 bases; bases outside gene matches: 14. Germline CDR1 is SEHNR and CDR2 is FQNEAQ (reference sequence). This CDR3 has 14 residues. The CDR3 sequence: CAPPERERGYEQYF. In DNA form, the CDR3 reads TGTGCCCCCCCCGAGCGGGAACGTGGATACGAGCAGTACTTC.

The chain couples TRBV28 to TRBJ2-7, with D possibly TRBD2 on 6 matching bases. Germline CDR1 is MDHEN and CDR2 is SYDVKM. The CDR3 is made up of 14 amino acids. V was shortened by 6 bases and J by 6 bases, with 18 bases between the two germline ends. DNA for the CDR3: TGTGCCAGCAGCCCCATCATGGGGGGTTTCGAGCAGTACTTC. Protein product: CASSPIMGGFEQYF.

The chain couples TRBV6-1 to TRBJ1-3; D is ambiguous. CDR1 is MNHNS and CDR2 is SASEGT in the germline V gene. Trimming cost V 6 bases and J 0 bases, with 6 bases left between them. This CDR3 is 13 amino acids long. The CDR3 is CASRAYSGNTIYF. The CDR3 region has the DNA TGTGCCAGCAGGGCCTACTCTGGAAACACCATATATTTT.

This clonotype was seen ten or more times. The J gene is TRBJ2-7, the V gene TRBV7-9, with 10 bases matching TRBD1. Germline trimming cut 0 bases from V and 2 bases from J; bases unmatched to any gene: 4. Germline CDR1 SEHNR, CDR2 FQNEAQ (reference sequence). CDR3 length: 16 amino acids. The CDR3 region has the DNA TGTGCCAGCAGCTTAGCGGCGGGGACAGGGGCCTACGAGCAGTACTTC. Residues: CASSLAAGTGAYEQYF.

In this sample, this clonotype turned up many times. This chain connects TRBV18 to TRBJ2-5; TRBD1 matches at 7 bases. V lost 2 bases to trimming and J lost 4 bases; unmatched junction nucleotides: 4. CDR3 length: 14 amino acids. CDR1 KGHSH and CDR2 LQKENI come from the germline V gene. The CDR3 sequence: CASSPYWDRETQYF. CDR3 bases: TGTGCCAGCTCACCATACTGGGACAGAGAGACCCAGTACTTC.

V and J are TRBV27 and TRBJ2-7; no firm D call. Trimming cost V 5 bases and J 2 bases, with 10 bases left between them. The CDR3 has 13 amino acids. CDR1 and CDR2 from the germline V gene are MNHEY and SMNVEV (reference sequence). The CDR3 DNA sequence: TGTGCCAGCAGTACGAAGGTCCCCTACGAGCAGTACTTC. Amino acid sequence: CASSTKVPYEQYF.

The genes are TRBV6-5 and TRBJ1-5; the D gene is possibly TRBD1 (5 bases). This CDR3 is 16 amino acids long. Between the trimmed V and J ends, which lost 4 bases and 0 bases, there was a span of 13 bases. The germline CDR1 and CDR2 sequences are MNHEY and SVGAGI. CDR3 loop: CASSSPRGFSNQPQHF. In DNA form, the CDR3 reads TGTGCCAGCAGTTCGCCGCGGGGGTTTAGCAATCAGCCCCAGCATTTT.

This clonotype has more than one count but fewer than ten. DNA of the CDR3: TGTGCCAGCTCACCCGCTAGCGGGATGGTGGAGACCCAGTACTTC. Its protein product is CASSPASGMVETQYF. The V gene is TRBV18, the J gene TRBJ2-5, with 9 bases lining up with TRBD2. Germline-derived CDR1 and CDR2 are KGHSH and LQKENI. After removal of 3 bases from V and 5 bases from J, the junction contained 7 bases not matched to a gene. The CDR3 length is 15 residues.

The rearrangement links TRBV2 to TRBJ2-4; D not certain. Germline CDR1 is SNHLY and CDR2 is FYNNEI. Trimming shortened V by 0 bases and J by 0 bases, and 12 bases separated the two germline ends. The CDR3 runs 17 residues. CDR3 in amino acids: CASSEALASLAKNIQYF. CDR3 sequence (DNA): TGTGCCAGCAGTGAAGCGCTGGCTTCCTTAGCCAAAAACATTCAGTACTTC. The full variable domain, with the rest looked up from reference TRBV2 and TRBJ2-4, is EPEVTQTPSHQVTQMGQEVILRCVPISNHLYFYWYRQILGQKVEFLVSFYNNEISEKSEIFDDQFSVERPDGSNFTLKIRSTKLEDSAMYFCASSEALASLAKNIQYFGAGTRLSVL.

DNA for the CDR3: TGTGCCAGCAGCTGGACACCCTACAATGAGCAGTTCTTC. Its translation is CASSWTPYNEQFF. The rearrangement uses TRBV11-3 and TRBJ2-1; a weak D match, TRBD1 (5 bases). The germline V gene encodes CDR1 SGHNT and CDR2 YENEEA. The ends were cut back, 4 bases at V and 2 bases at J, with 6 bases in the middle. CDR3 size: 13 residues.

This clonotype was observed at least ten times. The genes are TRBV30 and TRBJ2-7; no firm D call. Trimming cost V 2 bases and J 4 bases, with 6 bases left between them. Germline V gene sequence: CDR1 GTSNPN, CDR2 SVGIG (reference sequence). CDR3 size: 11 residues. CDR3 bases: TGTGCCTGGAGTAGATCGTACGAGCAGTACTTC. The encoded protein is CAWSRSYEQYF.

This clonotype was seen many times. V gene TRBV20-1 combines with J gene TRBJ2-7; D not resolved. The CDR3 is made up of 13 amino acids. Trimming stripped 1 base from V and 2 bases from J, with 9 bases between. From germline, CDR1 is DFQATT and CDR2 SNEGSKA (reference sequence). The CDR3 DNA reads TGCAGTGCTAGAGTTTTCTTAGCCTACGAGCAGTACTTC. Protein: CSARVFLAYEQYF.

This clonotype occurred many times. The rearrangement links TRBV5-1 to TRBJ2-1, with D perhaps TRBD2 (6 bases). The CDR3 sequence is 15 residues long. V was pared by 0 bases and J by 6 bases, with 13 bases between. Looked up from germline, CDR1 is SGHRS and CDR2 is YFSETQ. This chain's CDR3 is CASSLGPRDFNEQFF. CDR3 bases: TGCGCCAGCAGCTTGGGTCCCAGGGACTTCAATGAGCAGTTCTTC.

This clonotype was detected only a few times. The chain carries TRBV5-5 and TRBJ2-7; 8 bases agree with TRBD1. V shed 5 bases, J shed 0 bases, and the junction held 7 bases outside the gene matches. This CDR3 is 15 amino acids long. Per germline, CDR1 SGHKS and CDR2 YYEKEE (reference sequence). DNA of the CDR3: TGTGCCAGCAGTGACGCGGGACAGGCCTCCTACGAGCAGTACTTC. It is translated as CASSDAGQASYEQYF.